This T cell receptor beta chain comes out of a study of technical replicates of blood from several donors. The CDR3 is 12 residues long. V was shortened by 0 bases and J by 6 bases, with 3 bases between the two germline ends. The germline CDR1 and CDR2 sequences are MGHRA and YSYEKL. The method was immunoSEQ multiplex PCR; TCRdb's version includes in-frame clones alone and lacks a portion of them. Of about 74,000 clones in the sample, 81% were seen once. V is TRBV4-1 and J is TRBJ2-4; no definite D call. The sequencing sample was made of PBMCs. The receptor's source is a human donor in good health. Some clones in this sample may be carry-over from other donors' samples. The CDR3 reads CASSQDGNIQYF. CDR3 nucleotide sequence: TGCGCCAGCAGCCAAGACGGAAACATTCAGTACTTC.